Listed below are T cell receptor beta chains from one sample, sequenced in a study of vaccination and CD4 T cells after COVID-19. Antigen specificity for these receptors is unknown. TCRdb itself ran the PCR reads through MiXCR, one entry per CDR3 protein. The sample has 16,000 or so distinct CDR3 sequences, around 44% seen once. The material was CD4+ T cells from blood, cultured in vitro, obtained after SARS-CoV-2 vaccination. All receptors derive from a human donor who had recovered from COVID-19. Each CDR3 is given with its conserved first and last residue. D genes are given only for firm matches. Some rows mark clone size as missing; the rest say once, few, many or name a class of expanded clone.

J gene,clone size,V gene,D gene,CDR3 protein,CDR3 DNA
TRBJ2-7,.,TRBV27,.,CASSNLRALTPHEQYF,TGTGCCAGCAGCAATCTCCGTGCCCTCACCCCCCACGAGCAGTACTTC
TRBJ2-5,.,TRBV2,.,CASREASAQETQYF,TGTGCCAGCAGAGAAGCTAGCGCTCAAGAGACCCAGTACTTC
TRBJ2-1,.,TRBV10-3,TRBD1,CAKSPGQGSEQFF,TGTGCCAAAAGCCCGGGACAGGGTAGTGAGCAGTTCTTC
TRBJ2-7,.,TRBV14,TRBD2,CASSQWGLAAVGREQYF,TGTGCCAGCAGCCAATGGGGACTAGCGGCTGTGGGTCGCGAGCAGTACTTC
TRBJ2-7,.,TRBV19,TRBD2,CASRLKAGGPYEQYF,TGTGCCAGTAGGCTTAAAGCGGGAGGGCCCTACGAGCAGTACTTC
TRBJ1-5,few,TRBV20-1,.,CSTKGRGNQPQHF,TGCAGTACTAAGGGTCGTGGCAATCAGCCCCAGCATTTT
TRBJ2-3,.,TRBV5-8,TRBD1,CASRGQGRTDTQYF,TGTGCCAGCAGGGGACAGGGCCGCACAGATACGCAGTATTTT
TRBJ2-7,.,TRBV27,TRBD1,CASSPRPRTGGGTYEQYF,TGTGCCAGCAGTCCCCGGCCCCGGACAGGGGGGGGGACCTACGAGCAGTACTTC
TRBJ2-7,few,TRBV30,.,CAWSLQGAAYEQYF,TGTGCCTGGAGTCTACAGGGTGCGGCCTACGAGCAGTACTTC
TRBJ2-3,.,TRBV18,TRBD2,CASSRDYSSTQYF,TGTGCCAGCTCACGGGACTACAGTTCTACGCAGTATTTT
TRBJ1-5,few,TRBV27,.,CASSLSWDDQPQHF,TGTGCCAGCAGTTTATCTTGGGACGATCAGCCCCAGCATTTT
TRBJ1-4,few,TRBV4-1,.,CASSQEEWGGPQLFF,TGCGCCAGCAGCCAAGAGGAATGGGGTGGGCCGCAACTGTTTTTT
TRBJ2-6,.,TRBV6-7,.,CANPYTSRDGSGGANVLTF,TGTGCCAACCCATACACCTCACGGGACGGCTCTGGCGGGGCCAACGTCCTGACTTTC
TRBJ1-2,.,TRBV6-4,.,CASSTGHGMGYGYTF,TGTGCCAGCAGCACCGGACACGGAATGGGCTATGGCTACACCTTC
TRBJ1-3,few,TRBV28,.,CASGGGAGNTIYF,TGTGCCAGTGGTGGGGGGGCCGGAAACACCATATATTTT
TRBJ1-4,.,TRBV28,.,CASTPRAWRNEKLFF,TGTGCCAGCACTCCGAGGGCCTGGCGAAATGAAAAACTGTTTTTT
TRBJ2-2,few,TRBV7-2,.,CASSLDGGGELFF,TGTGCCAGCAGCTTAGACGGAGGCGGGGAGCTGTTTTTT
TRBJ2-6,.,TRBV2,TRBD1,CASRANRGSGSGANVLTF,TGTGCCAGCAGGGCTAACAGGGGTTCCGGCTCTGGGGCCAACGTCCTGACTTTC
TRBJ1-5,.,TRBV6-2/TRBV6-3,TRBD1,CASLKGDRGLGGNQPQHF,TGTGCCAGCCTCAAGGGTGACAGGGGGCTGGGGGGCAATCAGCCCCAGCATTTT
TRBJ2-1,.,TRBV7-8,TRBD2,CASSSPGLTNNEQFF,TGTGCCAGCAGCTCGCCGGGACTAACGAACAATGAGCAGTTCTTC
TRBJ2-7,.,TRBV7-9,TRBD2,CASSPTTRSVLADYEQYF,TGTGCCAGCAGCCCCACGACGCGAAGCGTACTAGCGGACTACGAGCAGTACTTC
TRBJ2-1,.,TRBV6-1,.,CASTDRVGGSAEQFF,TGTGCCAGCACCGACAGGGTGGGGGGATCCGCTGAGCAGTTCTTC
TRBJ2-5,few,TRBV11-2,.,CASSSRRGSETQYF,TGTGCCAGCAGCTCGAGAAGGGGAAGTGAGACCCAGTACTTC
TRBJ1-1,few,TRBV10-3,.,CAISEGPGATEAFF,TGTGCCATCAGTGAGGGGCCTGGAGCCACTGAAGCTTTCTTT
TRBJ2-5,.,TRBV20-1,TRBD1,CSAPQNRGIQETQYF,TGCAGTGCTCCTCAAAACAGGGGGATCCAAGAGACCCAGTACTTC
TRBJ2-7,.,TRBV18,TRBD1,CASLPGQGIGEQYF,TGTGCCAGCTTACCAGGACAGGGGATTGGTGAGCAGTACTTC
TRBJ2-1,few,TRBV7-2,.,CASSLYRGEHYNEQFF,TGTGCCAGCAGCCTCTACCGTGGGGAGCACTACAATGAGCAGTTCTTC
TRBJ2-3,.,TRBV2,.,CASRKEGSTDTQYF,TGTGCCAGCAGGAAGGAGGGTAGCACAGATACGCAGTATTTT
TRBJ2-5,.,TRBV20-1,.,CSARGLGETQYF,TGCAGTGCTAGGGGGCTCGGGGAGACCCAGTACTTC
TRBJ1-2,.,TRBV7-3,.,CASSLDRGGGYTF,TGTGCCAGCAGCTTGGATAGGGGTGGCGGCTACACCTTC
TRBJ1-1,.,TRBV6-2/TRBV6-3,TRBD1,CASSRQGATEAFF,TGTGCCAGCAGTCGACAGGGGGCAACTGAAGCTTTCTTT
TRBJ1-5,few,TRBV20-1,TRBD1,CSAKWTGGGPQHF,TGCAGTGCTAAATGGACAGGGGGCGGGCCCCAGCATTTT
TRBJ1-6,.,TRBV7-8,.,CASSLGSEFYSPLHF,TGTGCCAGCAGCTTAGGGTCGGAATTTTATTCACCCCTCCACTTT
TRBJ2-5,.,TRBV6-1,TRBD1,CASSRLRTGQETQYF,TGTGCCAGCAGCCGACTCCGGACAGGGCAAGAGACCCAGTACTTC
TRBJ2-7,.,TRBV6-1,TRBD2,CASSELAGGSYEQYF,TGTGCCAGCAGTGAACTAGCGGGAGGCTCCTACGAGCAGTACTTC
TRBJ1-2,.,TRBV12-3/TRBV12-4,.,CASSFWFRRRAVNYGYTF,TGTGCCAGCAGTTTTTGGTTTCGGAGGCGTGCGGTAAACTATGGCTACACCTTC
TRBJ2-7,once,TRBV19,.,CASSSKYEQYF,TGTGCCAGTAGTTCGAAATACGAGCAGTACTTC
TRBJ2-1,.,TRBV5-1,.,CASSLGLRSGDEQFF,TGCGCCAGCAGCCTAGGACTAAGAAGTGGCGATGAGCAGTTCTTC
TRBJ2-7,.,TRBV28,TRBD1,CASRLQGSYEQYF,TGTGCCAGCAGGCTACAGGGGTCCTACGAGCAGTACTTC
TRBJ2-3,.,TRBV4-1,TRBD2,CASSHDSGSTDTQYF,TGCGCCAGCAGCCACGATAGCGGGAGCACAGATACGCAGTATTTT
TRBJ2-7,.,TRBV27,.,CASSFRGDQTYEQYF,TGTGCCAGCAGTTTCAGGGGGGACCAGACCTACGAGCAGTACTTC
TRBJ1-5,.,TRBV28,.,CASNGANQPQHF,TGTGCCAGCAACGGGGCCAATCAGCCCCAGCATTTT
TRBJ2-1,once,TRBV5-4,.,CASSLVEGIVNEQFF,TGTGCCAGCAGCTTGGTAGAGGGGATTGTGAATGAGCAGTTCTTC
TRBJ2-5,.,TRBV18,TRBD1,CASSPMWGQQETQYF,TGTGCCAGCTCACCAATGTGGGGACAGCAAGAGACCCAGTACTTC
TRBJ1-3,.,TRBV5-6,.,CASSLVGNSGNTIYF,TGTGCCAGCAGCTTGGTAGGGAACTCTGGAAACACCATATATTTT
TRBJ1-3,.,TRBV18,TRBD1,CASSPSKTGATNTIYF,TGTGCCAGCTCACCGAGTAAGACAGGGGCAACGAACACCATATATTTT
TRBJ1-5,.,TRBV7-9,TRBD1,CASSRRGQGYQPQHF,TGTGCCAGCAGCCGTCGGGGACAGGGGTATCAGCCCCAGCATTTT
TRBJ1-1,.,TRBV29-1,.,CSVGGDSVTEAFF,TGCAGCGTTGGGGGGGATTCGGTCACTGAAGCTTTCTTT
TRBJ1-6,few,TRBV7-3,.,CASSLIPGHENSPLHF,TGTGCCAGCAGCTTAATTCCGGGACACGAGAATTCACCCCTCCACTTT
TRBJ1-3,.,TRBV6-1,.,CASSFTYSGNTIYF,TGTGCCAGCAGCTTTACTTACTCTGGAAACACCATATATTTT
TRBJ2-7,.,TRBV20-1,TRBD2,CSAEGTSGSREQYF,TGCAGTGCTGAGGGGACTAGCGGGAGTAGAGAGCAGTACTTC
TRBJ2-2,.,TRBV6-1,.,CASSQPSRGVGSNTGELFF,TGTGCCAGCAGCCAACCATCGAGGGGCGTCGGGTCAAACACCGGGGAGCTGTTTTTT
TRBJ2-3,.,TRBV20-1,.,CSARVMATDTQYF,TGCAGTGCTAGAGTGATGGCCACAGATACGCAGTATTTT
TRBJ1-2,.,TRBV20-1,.,CSATSFLDRTFIYGYTF,TGCAGTGCGACGTCGTTTCTTGACAGGACCTTCATCTATGGCTACACCTTC
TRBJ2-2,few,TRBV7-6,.,CASSPGPGASGELFF,TGTGCCAGCAGCCCCGGACCGGGGGCCAGCGGGGAGCTGTTTTTT
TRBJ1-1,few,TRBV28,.,CASRTNTEAFF,TGTGCCAGCAGGACGAACACTGAAGCTTTCTTT
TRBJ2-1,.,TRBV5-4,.,CASSLLEWGSYNEQFF,TGTGCCAGCAGCTTGTTGGAGTGGGGGAGCTACAATGAGCAGTTCTTC
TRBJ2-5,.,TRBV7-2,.,CASSLFFIAGTAGDQETQYF,TGTGCCAGCAGCTTATTTTTCATTGCCGGGACAGCGGGAGACCAAGAGACCCAGTACTTC
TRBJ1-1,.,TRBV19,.,CASSISGRNTEAFF,TGTGCCAGTAGTATCTCCGGGAGGAACACTGAAGCTTTCTTT
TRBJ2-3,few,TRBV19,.,CASTQGGEDTQYF,TGTGCCAGCACTCAGGGAGGAGAGGATACGCAGTATTTT